This T cell receptor beta chain was retrieved from a study of T cell responses to AZD1222 COVID-19 vaccine. The CDR3 covers 13 residues. Germline values: CDR1 MNHEY, CDR2 SMNVEV (reference sequence). V shed 3 bases and J shed 0 bases, with 5 bases lying between them. Profiling relied on immunoSEQ multiplex PCR, and the TCRdb table lists in-frame clones only, not all of them. In the table there are 95,000 to 110,000 clones, about 90% of which are singletons. Study conclusions and caveats: Among spike-specific TCRs, nearly half reportedly target unmutated variant regions. Repertoire samples came only from after the peak T cell response. When two AZD1222 doses had been given, Spike-specific TCR breadth and depth rose. The donor cohort was predominantly white British with a female majority, and clonal diversity may have been underestimated.

With regard to this clone: Its antigen is still unknown.

V usage is TRBV27 and J usage is TRBJ1-1; D is ambiguous. Sequenced here: peripheral blood, sampled on day 0 of AZD1222 vaccination. This clonotype was sampled from an adult in good health. The CDR3 coding sequence is TGTGCCAGCAGTTTCTCGGTGAACACTGAAGCTTTCTTT. Its protein product is CASSFSVNTEAFF.